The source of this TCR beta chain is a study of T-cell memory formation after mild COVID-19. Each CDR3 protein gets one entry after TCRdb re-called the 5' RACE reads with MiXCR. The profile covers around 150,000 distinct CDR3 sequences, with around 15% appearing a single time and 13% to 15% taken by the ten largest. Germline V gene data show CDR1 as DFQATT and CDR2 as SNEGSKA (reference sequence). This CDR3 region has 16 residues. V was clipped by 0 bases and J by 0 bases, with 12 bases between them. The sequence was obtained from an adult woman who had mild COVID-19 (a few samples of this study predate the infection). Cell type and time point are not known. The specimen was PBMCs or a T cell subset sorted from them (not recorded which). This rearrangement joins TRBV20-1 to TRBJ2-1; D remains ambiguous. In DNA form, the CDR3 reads TGCAGTGCTAGAGATATCGGGCGAAGCTCCTACAATGAGCAGTTCTTC. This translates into CSARDIGRSSYNEQFF.